The 18 T cell receptor beta chains below come from one sample, sequenced in a study of cytomegalovirus exposure and HLA in healthy donors. Primers: 60 Vbeta forward and 13 Jbeta reverse. Data came from immunoSEQ multiplex PCR; TCRdb stores just in-frame clones and leaves some out. The table has 150,000 or so clones, approximately 73% seen once; the top ten hold under 2%. Sequencing was carried out using PBMCs. The receptor set was obtained from a woman under 30 in good health and CMV-seronegative.

Only a few counts were recorded for this clone. V is TRBV19 and J is TRBJ1-4, with D unresolved. Germline V lookup: CDR1 LNHDA, CDR2 SQIVND (reference sequence). The CDR3 contains 15 residues. V lost 7 bases to trimming and J lost 4 bases, with 16 bases between them. In DNA, the CDR3 is TGTGCCAGTACCCCCAATTGGCAGAATAATGAAAAACTGTTTTTT. This gives the protein CASTPNWQNNEKLFF. Full variable domain (remainder filled in from reference TRBV19 and TRBJ1-4): DGGITQSPKYLFRKEGQNVTLSCEQNLNHDAMYWYRQDPGQGLRLIYYSQIVNDFQKGDIAEGYSVSREKKESFPLTVTSAQKNPTAFYLCASTPNWQNNEKLFFGSGTQLSVL.

This sequence joins TRBV5-6 and TRBJ1-1; weak D call: TRBD1 (6 bases). With 5 bases removed from V and 3 bases from J, the gap between germline ends came to 11 bases. The CDR3 sequence is 13 residues long. Per germline, CDR1 SGHDT and CDR2 YYEEEE. CDR3 sequence: CASRPQGYTEAFF. The CDR3 nucleotides read TGTGCCAGCAGACCTCAGGGGTACACTGAAGCTTTCTTT. Together with reference TRBV5-6 and TRBJ1-1, the CDR3 gives the full variable domain: DAGVTQSPTHLIKTRGQQVTLRCSPKSGHDTVSWYQQALGQGPQFIFQYYEEEERQRGNFPDRFSGHQFPNYSSELNVNALLLGDSALYLCASRPQGYTEAFFGQGTRLTVV.

V usage is TRBV6-5 and J usage is TRBJ2-1; 9 bases align to TRBD1. The CDR3 runs to 14 residues. The V and J ends lost 6 bases and 4 bases, in that order; junction bases with no gene match: 4. Looked up from germline, CDR1 is MNHEY and CDR2 is SVGAGI. The CDR3 nucleotides are TGTGCCAGCAGGGACAGGGGACTATACAATGAGCAGTTCTTC. It translates to CASRDRGLYNEQFF.

This clone was counted between two and nine times. The chain employs TRBV11-3 and TRBJ2-2; maybe TRBD2 (6 bases). Deletions cut 2 bases from V and 10 bases from J, with 17 bases between. Germline V CDR1 and CDR2: SGHNT, YENEEA. The CDR3 has 15 amino acids. This CDR3 reads CASSLREVGLSELFF. CDR3 coding DNA: TGTGCCAGCAGCTTACGAGAGGTGGGACTTTCGGAGCTGTTTTTT.

A remark on this clone: Germline and junction disagree at one end, which may indicate a read error. This specimen includes other DNA sequences encoding the same CDR3. This chain's CDR3 is CATSRDLTGNSPLHF. CDR3 DNA sequence: TGTGCCACCAGCAGAGATCTGACAGGGAATTCCCCCCTCCACTTT. V and J are TRBV15 and TRBJ1-6, with TRBD1 matching 7 bases. The CDR3 is made up of 15 amino acids. Germline V lookup: CDR1 LNHNV, CDR2 YYDKDF (reference sequence).

This chain uses TRBV9 with TRBJ1-2; 10 bases fit TRBD1. Unmatched junction bases numbered 5, after V lost 4 bases and J lost 8 bases. CDR3 length: 13 amino acids. CDR1 is SGDLS and CDR2 is YYNGEE in the germline V gene. Here the CDR3 DNA reads TGTGCCAGCAGCCCCGAGACAGGGGGCGGCTACACCTTC. Residues: CASSPETGGGYTF.

The V call is TRBV19, the J call TRBJ2-2, with D unresolved. There are 17 residues in the CDR3. V lost 5 bases and J 5 bases, leaving 21 bases between the germline ends. Germline CDR1 reads LNHDA; CDR2 reads SQIVND (reference sequence). CDR3 nucleotides: TGTGCCAGTAGTCTTACCCCCCCAGGTACTTGGACCGGGGAGCTGTTTTTT. It codes for CASSLTPPGTWTGELFF.

V usage is TRBV6-5 and J usage is TRBJ2-2; TRBD2 matches 12 bases. The V and J ends lost 6 bases and 6 bases, in that order; junction bases with no gene match: 5. CDR1 MNHEY and CDR2 SVGAGI come from the germline V gene. This CDR3 is built from 15 residues. CDR3 sequence (DNA): TGTGCCAGCAGACGACTAGCGGGAGCCGCCGGGGAGCTGTTTTTT. Its protein is CASRRLAGAAGELFF.

The chain joins TRBV15 to TRBJ2-1; D not resolved. Trimming shortened V by 4 bases and J by 7 bases, and 8 bases separated the two germline ends. This CDR3 spans 12 amino acids. CDR1 LNHNV and CDR2 YYDKDF come from the germline V gene (reference sequence). CDR3 nucleotides: TGTGCCACCAGCAACTATGGAAATGAGCAGTTCTTC. Translated, it gives CATSNYGNEQFF.

For the CDR3, the DNA is TGTGCCAGCAGTGATGAAGGATCCTTATGGGAGAGATACTCAATTCCCGATGGCTACACCTTC. Translating gives CASSDEGSLWERYSIPDGYTF. V is TRBV2 and J is TRBJ1-2; D gene uncertain. V lost 3 bases and J lost 6, with 35 bases in between. Germline V gene data show CDR1 as SNHLY and CDR2 as FYNNEI. The CDR3 spans 21 residues.

The V gene is TRBV7-9, the J gene TRBJ1-2, with D unresolved. Per the germline V gene, CDR1 is SEHNR and CDR2 is FQNEAQ (reference sequence). The CDR3 totals 14 residues. Trimming removed 0 bases from V and 0 bases from J, with 5 bases in between. Written as DNA, the CDR3 is TGTGCCAGCAGCTTAGCCGTTTCTAACTATGGCTACACCTTC. Residues: CASSLAVSNYGYTF.

The V call is TRBV25-1, the J call TRBJ1-5; TRBD1 is a possible D gene (5 bases). Germline loops: CDR1 MGHDK, CDR2 SYGVNS. The V end was cut by 4 bases, the J end by 4 bases, with 8 bases between. The CDR3 is made up of 13 amino acids. The CDR3 spells CASSVGGNQPQHF. CDR3 in DNA: TGTGCCAGCAGTGTGGGGGGTAATCAGCCCCAGCATTTT.

This rearrangement joins TRBV5-1 to TRBJ2-2; no clear D. In germline, CDR1 is SGHRS, CDR2 YFSETQ. V was pared by 0 bases and J by 1 base, with 4 bases between. The CDR3 loop spans 14 amino acids. CDR3 loop: CASSLAGNTGELFF. For the CDR3, the DNA is TGCGCCAGCAGCTTGGCAGGGAACACCGGGGAGCTGTTTTTT.

The chain couples TRBV19 to TRBJ2-2; TRBD2 matches at 16 bases. CDR1 and CDR2 from the germline V gene are LNHDA and SQIVND (reference sequence). The CDR3 covers 23 residues. Losses at the gene ends were 2 bases for V and 4 bases for J; bases not matched to a gene: 19. As DNA, the CDR3 is TGTGCCAGTAGTATATCGTGGGGACTAGCGGGGGGGGGTGAATTGGTGTTCACCGGGGAGCTGTTTTTT. Translating it yields CASSISWGLAGGGELVFTGELFF.

The rearrangement joins TRBV27 to TRBJ2-5; TRBD1 agrees at 10 bases. The DNA end lines up better with TRBJ2-7; the J call may be wrong. Per germline, CDR1 MNHEY and CDR2 SMNVEV (reference sequence). The CDR3 covers 14 residues. CDR3 DNA sequence: TGTGCCAGCAGCGGGACAGGGGCTGTATACGAGCAGTACTTC. Encoded protein: CASSGTGAVYEQYF.

A few counts support this clone. CDR3 coding DNA: TGCGCCAGCAGCTTGGCCGGTGGGCAGAATGAAAAACTGTTTTTT. Translation: CASSLAGGQNEKLFF. The V call is TRBV5-1, the J call TRBJ1-4; D uncertain. V was clipped by 0 bases and J by 5 bases, with 11 bases between them. This CDR3 contains 15 residues. CDR1 is SGHRS, CDR2 YFSETQ, per germline.

The chain employs TRBV27 and TRBJ2-6; 7 bases are shared with TRBD1. The germline gives CDR1 MNHEY, CDR2 SMNVEV (reference sequence). The CDR3 sequence is 18 residues long. J gave up 4 bases and V 6 bases, and 15 bases lay outside the gene matches. This chain's CDR3 is CASSQRDRLNRGANVLTF. The CDR3 nucleotides read TGTGCCAGCAGCCAACGGGACAGACTGAACAGAGGGGCCAACGTCCTGACTTTC.

This rearrangement joins TRBV7-8 to TRBJ2-1, with D perhaps TRBD2 (5 bases). This CDR3 spans 14 amino acids. V dropped 3 bases and J dropped 10 bases, with 16 bases sitting between them. Germline V gene data show CDR1 as SGHVS and CDR2 as FQNEAQ. Here the CDR3 reads CASSFGGSNREQFF. Here the CDR3 DNA reads TGTGCCAGCAGCTTTGGCGGGTCGAATCGGGAGCAGTTCTTC.